These 9 T cell receptor beta chains were all obtained from the same sample, sequenced in a study of T cells after yellow fever vaccination. TCRdb ran MiXCR on the 5' RACE reads and lists one entry per CDR3 protein. The sample lists 340,000 or so distinct CDR3 sequences, about 12% occurring once. The sample consisted of CD4+ T cells sorted from PBMCs, taken 15 days after the yellow fever booster vaccination. The receptor set was obtained from a man in his late teens or twenties who received the YFV17D yellow fever vaccine.

This sequence joins TRBV5-1 and TRBJ2-3, with TRBD2 as a possible D gene (7 bases). The V end lost 4 bases, the J end lost 5 bases, and 17 bases lay between the germline ends. CDR1 and CDR2 from the germline V gene are SGHRS and YFSETQ. This CDR3 comprises 15 residues. Here the CDR3 reads CASSTTGRVGDTQYF. CDR3 coding DNA: TGCGCCAGCAGCACTACAGGGAGGGTTGGAGATACGCAGTATTTT. Filled out from reference TRBV5-1 and TRBJ2-3, the complete variable domain reads KAGVTQTPRYLIKTRGQQVTLSCSPISGHRSVSWYQQTPGQGLQFLFEYFSETQRNKGNFPGRFSGRQFSNSRSEMNVSTLELGDSALYLCASSTTGRVGDTQYFGPGTRLTVL.

As concerns this clonotype: A read error is possible here, since a much larger clone lies one base away. The rearrangement joins TRBV5-1 to TRBJ1-3; D gene unclear. Trimming removed 6 bases from V and 0 bases from J, with 13 bases in between. CDR3 length: 15 residues. CDR1 and CDR2 (germline): SGHRS, YFSETQ. The CDR3 DNA reads TGCGCCAGCAATGACTGCGCCAACTCTGGAAACACCATATATTTT. It encodes CASNDCANSGNTIYF.

This clonotype was observed a handful of times. The chain joins TRBV29-1 to TRBJ1-2; tentatively, D is TRBD1 (6 bases). V was pared by 4 bases and J by 3 bases, with 15 bases between. CDR1 and CDR2 from the germline V gene are SQVTM and ANQGSEA. The CDR3 loop spans 14 amino acids. The CDR3 reads CSVVRGAGDYGYTF. DNA for the CDR3: TGCAGCGTTGTCCGGGGGGCAGGAGACTATGGCTACACCTTC.

The rearrangement links TRBV2 to TRBJ2-6; D assignment may be TRBD1 or TRBD2 (5 bases each). Trimming took 5 bases from V and 5 from J, leaving 10 bases between them. Germline loops: CDR1 SNHLY, CDR2 FYNNEI. The CDR3 contains 14 residues. The CDR3 region has the DNA TGTGCCAGCAGTTTCTGGGACCGGGCCAACGTCCTGACTTTC. Protein product: CASSFWDRANVLTF.

The V call is TRBV12-3 or TRBV12-4, the J call TRBJ1-4, with D possibly TRBD1 on 5 matching bases. This CDR3 spans 14 amino acids. Trimming cost V 5 bases and J 8 bases, with 15 bases left between them. The CDR3 protein is CASSIGHRKEKLFF. The CDR3 region has the DNA TGTGCCAGCAGTATAGGACATAGGAAAGAAAAACTGTTTTTT.

This clonotype was found many times. The chain links TRBV27 to TRBJ2-7, with 7 bases fitting TRBD1. This CDR3 has 14 residues. The V and J ends lost 2 bases and 3 bases, in that order; junction bases with no gene match: 4. Germline-derived CDR1 and CDR2 are MNHEY and SMNVEV (reference sequence). The CDR3 spells CASSLNWDSYEQYF. CDR3 bases: TGTGCCAGCAGTTTAAACTGGGACAGCTACGAGCAGTACTTC.

The chain links TRBV6-5 to TRBJ2-3; maybe TRBD2 (5 bases). The CDR3 totals 11 residues. Trimming took off 10 bases at V and 1 base at J, with 6 bases between the two ends. CDR1 is MNHEY and CDR2 is SVGAGI in the germline V gene. CDR3 coding DNA: TGTGCCACCGGGGGCACAGATACGCAGTATTTT. Protein product: CATGGTDTQYF.

This clonotype was counted only a few times. The chain has TRBV7-9 and TRBJ2-5, with 8 bases lining up with TRBD1. Trimming cost V 5 bases and J 13 bases; bases outside gene matches: 12. Germline CDR1 reads SEHNR; CDR2 reads FQNEAQ (reference sequence). The CDR3 covers 13 residues. The CDR3 DNA follows: TGTGCCAGCAGCACCCTCGGACAGGGCGGGTCGTACTTC. It yields the protein CASSTLGQGGSYF.

The chain links TRBV6-5 to TRBJ2-3; possibly TRBD2 for D (7 bases). The CDR3 runs 16 residues. CDR1 and CDR2 (germline): MNHEY, SVGAGI. Trimming removed 3 bases at V and 6 bases at J, with 19 bases between. This CDR3 reads CASSYTAGANADTQYF. As DNA, the CDR3 is TGTGCCAGCAGTTATACGGCGGGGGCTAATGCGGATACGCAGTATTTT.